This paragraph covers one T cell receptor beta chain sequence. Repertoires were generated with immunoSEQ multiplex PCR, while TCRdb's copy carries only in-frame clones and drops some. Here the sample spans approximately 210,000 clones, around 83% being singletons. This sample is part of a study of blood T cell repertoires in COVID-19. Study information: The samples span acute and convalescent COVID-19 from the United States, Italy and Spain.

Trimming stripped 1 base from V and 4 bases from J, with 16 bases between. The V gene's germline CDR1 is MNHEY and CDR2 SMNVEV (reference sequence). CDR3 length equals 16 residues. Material for sequencing was peripheral blood. The gene calls are TRBV27 and TRBJ1-2, with D possibly being TRBD1 (5 bases). This receptor was taken from a man in his fifties or sixties with active or convalescent COVID-19. The CDR3 sequence: CASSLWGQGGAYGYTF. In DNA, the CDR3 is TGTGCCAGCAGTTTATGGGGTCAGGGTGGGGCCTATGGCTACACCTTC.